This entry lists 2 T cell receptor beta chains sequenced from one sample in a study of blood T cell repertoires in COVID-19. TCRdb's table, derived via immunoSEQ multiplex PCR, lists solely in-frame clones and lacks some. The sample gives more than 200,000 clones, around four fifths of which show up once; 4% to 4.5% is in the top ten. The material sequenced was peripheral blood. The receptors come from a man in his sixties with acute or convalescent COVID-19.

The rearrangement joins TRBV12-3 or TRBV12-4 to TRBJ2-7; D uncertain. The CDR3 sequence is 11 residues long. V was shortened by 4 bases and J by 3 bases, with 4 bases between the two germline ends. CDR3 coding DNA: TGTGCCAGCAGTTCTTTCTACGAGCAGTACTTC. Protein sequence: CASSSFYEQYF.

V and J are TRBV7-3 and TRBJ1-1, with D maybe TRBD1 (5 bases). V was clipped by 6 bases and J by 5 bases, with 22 bases between them. The CDR3 runs to 16 residues. Looked up from germline, CDR1 is SGHTA and CDR2 is FQGTGA. The CDR3 sequence: CASSHFRVARMTEAFF. In DNA form, the CDR3 reads TGTGCCAGCAGTCATTTCAGGGTCGCCCGTATGACTGAAGCTTTCTTT.